The T cell receptor beta chain described here comes from a study of T cell responses to AZD1222 COVID-19 vaccine. Germline assignment: CDR1 SGHDT and CDR2 YYEEEE. The CDR3 spans 17 residues. Trimming took off 0 bases at V and 0 bases at J, with 15 bases between the two ends. Libraries were prepared by immunoSEQ multiplex PCR; TCRdb keeps only in-frame clonotypes and omits some of them. The data show tens of thousands of clones, 75% to 85% seen once. This clone has a handful of counts. This chain links TRBV5-6 with TRBJ1-1; unclear D gene. This sequence originates from an adult in good health. The sequences come from peripheral blood, collected on day 0 of AZD1222 vaccination. Here the CDR3 DNA reads TGTGCCAGCAGCTTGGCCGTCCTCCGGGTTCTGAACACTGAAGCTTTCTTT. This gives the protein CASSLAVLRVLNTEAFF.